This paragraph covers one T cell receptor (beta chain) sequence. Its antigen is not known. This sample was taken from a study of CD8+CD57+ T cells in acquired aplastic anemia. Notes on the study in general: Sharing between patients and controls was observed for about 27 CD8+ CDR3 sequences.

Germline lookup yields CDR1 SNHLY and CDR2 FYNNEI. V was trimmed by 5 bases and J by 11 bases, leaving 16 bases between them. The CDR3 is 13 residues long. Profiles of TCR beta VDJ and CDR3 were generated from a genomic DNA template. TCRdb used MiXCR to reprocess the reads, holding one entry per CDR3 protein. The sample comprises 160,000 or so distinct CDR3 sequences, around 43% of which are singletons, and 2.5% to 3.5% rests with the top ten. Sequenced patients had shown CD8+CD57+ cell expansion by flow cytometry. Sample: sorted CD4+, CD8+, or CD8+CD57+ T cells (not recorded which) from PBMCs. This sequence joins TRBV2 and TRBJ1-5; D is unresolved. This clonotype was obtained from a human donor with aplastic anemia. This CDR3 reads CASSYPLNRAQHF. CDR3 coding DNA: TGTGCCAGCAGTTACCCCCTCAATCGGGCCCAGCATTTT. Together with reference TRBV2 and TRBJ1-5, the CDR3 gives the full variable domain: EPEVTQTPSHQVTQMGQEVILRCVPISNHLYFYWYRQILGQKVEFLVSFYNNEISEKSEIFDDQFSVERPDGSNFTLKIRSTKLEDSAMYFCASSYPLNRAQHFGDGTRLSIL.